This T cell receptor beta chain was profiled in a study of low-dose radiotherapy and immunotherapy resistance in tumors. About the study: Patients were treated with intravenous nivolumab at 240 mg every two weeks and were also dosed with ipilimumab at 1 mg/kg every six weeks.

The germline gives CDR1 MNHEY, CDR2 SMNVEV (reference sequence). CDR3 length equals 12 residues. Between the trimmed V and J ends, which lost 5 bases and 9 bases, there was a span of 13 bases. TRAV and TRBV primers primed cDNA for both TCRalpha and TCRbeta. TCR amplification ran roughly 20 PCR cycles using constant-region and V-primer adapter primers. TCRdb processed the reads anew with MiXCR; each CDR3 protein has one entry. The sample yields under 110,000 distinct CDR3 sequences, less than 25% seen once. The time point: after trial treatment. Stated treatment: LDRT plus nivolumab, ipilimumab, low-dose cyclophosphamide and aspirin (RACIN trial). In the RACIN dose-escalation trial, donors got nivolumab plus ipilimumab with aspirin, cyclophosphamide and radiotherapy. Advanced solid tumors lacking tumor-infiltrating lymphocytes were present in eligible patients. This clonotype occurred once.

The genes are TRBV27 and TRBJ1-1; no clear D gene. The sequence was obtained from a male donor with prostate cancer. The material was PBMCs, obtained after low-dose radiotherapy plus immunotherapy. The CDR3 region has the DNA TGTGCCAGCAGTGCAGGTCTGAGAAAAGCTTTCTTT. Protein sequence: CASSAGLRKAFF.